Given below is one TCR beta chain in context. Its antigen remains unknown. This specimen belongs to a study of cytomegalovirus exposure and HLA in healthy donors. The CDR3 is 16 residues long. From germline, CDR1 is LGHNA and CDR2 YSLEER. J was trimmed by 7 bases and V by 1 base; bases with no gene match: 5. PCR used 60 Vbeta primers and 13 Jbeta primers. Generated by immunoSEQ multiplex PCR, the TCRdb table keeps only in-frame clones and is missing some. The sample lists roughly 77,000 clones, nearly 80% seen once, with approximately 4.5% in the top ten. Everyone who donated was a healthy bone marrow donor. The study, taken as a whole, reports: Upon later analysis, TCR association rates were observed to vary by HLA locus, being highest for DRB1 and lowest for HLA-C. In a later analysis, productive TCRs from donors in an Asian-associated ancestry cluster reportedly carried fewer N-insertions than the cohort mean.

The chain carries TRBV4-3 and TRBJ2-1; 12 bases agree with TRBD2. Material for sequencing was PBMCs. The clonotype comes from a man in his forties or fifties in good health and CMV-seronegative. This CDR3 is CASSQGLAGVENEQFF. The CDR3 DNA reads TGCGCCAGCAGCCAAGGACTAGCGGGAGTTGAGAATGAGCAGTTCTTC.